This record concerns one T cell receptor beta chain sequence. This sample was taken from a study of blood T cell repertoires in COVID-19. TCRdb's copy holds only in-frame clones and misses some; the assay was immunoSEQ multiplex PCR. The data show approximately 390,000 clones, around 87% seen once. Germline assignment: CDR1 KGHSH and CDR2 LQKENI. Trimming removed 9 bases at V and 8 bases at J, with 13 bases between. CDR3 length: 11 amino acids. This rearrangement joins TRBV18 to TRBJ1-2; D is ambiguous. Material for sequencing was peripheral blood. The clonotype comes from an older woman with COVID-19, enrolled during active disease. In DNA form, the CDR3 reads TGTGCCAGTCTCACCGGTGAGGGCTACACCTTC. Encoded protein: CASLTGEGYTF.